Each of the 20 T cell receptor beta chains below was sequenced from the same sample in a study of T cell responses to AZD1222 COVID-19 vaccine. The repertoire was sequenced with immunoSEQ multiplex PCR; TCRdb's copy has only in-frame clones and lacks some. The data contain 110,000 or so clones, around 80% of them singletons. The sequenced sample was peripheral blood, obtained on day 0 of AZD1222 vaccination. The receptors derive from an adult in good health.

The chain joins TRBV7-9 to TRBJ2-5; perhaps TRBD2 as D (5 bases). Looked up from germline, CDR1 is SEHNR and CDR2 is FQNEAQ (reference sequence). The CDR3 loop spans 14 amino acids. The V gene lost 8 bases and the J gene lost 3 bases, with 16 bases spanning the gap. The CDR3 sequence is CASSSAAGEETQYF. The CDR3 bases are TGTGCCAGCTCCTCGGCGGCCGGGGAAGAGACCCAGTACTTC.

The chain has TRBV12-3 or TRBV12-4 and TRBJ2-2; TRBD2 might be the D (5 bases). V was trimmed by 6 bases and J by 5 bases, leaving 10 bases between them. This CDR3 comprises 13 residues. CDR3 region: CASRQTITGELFF. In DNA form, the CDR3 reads TGTGCCAGCAGGCAGACTATTACCGGGGAGCTGTTTTTT.

CDR3 in amino acids: CASTTEGLTEAFF. In DNA, the CDR3 is TGTGCCAGCACCACCGAAGGGCTCACTGAAGCTTTCTTT. The chain recombines TRBV28 with TRBJ1-1; D not resolved. This CDR3 spans 13 amino acids. V was clipped by 7 bases and J by 4 bases, with 13 bases between them. In germline, CDR1 is MDHEN, CDR2 SYDVKM.

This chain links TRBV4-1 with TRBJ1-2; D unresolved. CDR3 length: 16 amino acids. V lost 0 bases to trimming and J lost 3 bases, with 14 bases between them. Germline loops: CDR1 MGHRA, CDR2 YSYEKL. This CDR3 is CASSQEAGAHYYGYTF. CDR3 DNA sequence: TGCGCCAGCAGCCAAGAGGCAGGAGCCCATTACTATGGCTACACCTTC.

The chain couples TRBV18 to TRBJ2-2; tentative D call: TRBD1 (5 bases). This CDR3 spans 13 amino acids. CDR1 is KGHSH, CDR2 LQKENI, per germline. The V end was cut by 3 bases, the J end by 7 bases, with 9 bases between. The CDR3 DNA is TGTGCCAGCTCACCTATAGGGGACGGGGAGCTGTTTTTT. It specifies CASSPIGDGELFF.

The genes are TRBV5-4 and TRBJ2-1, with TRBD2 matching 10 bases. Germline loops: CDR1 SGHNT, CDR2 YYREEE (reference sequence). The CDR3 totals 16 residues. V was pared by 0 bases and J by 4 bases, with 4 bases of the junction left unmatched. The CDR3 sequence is CASSLVPSGGYNEQFF. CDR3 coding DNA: TGTGCCAGCAGCTTGGTGCCTAGCGGGGGTTACAATGAGCAGTTCTTC.

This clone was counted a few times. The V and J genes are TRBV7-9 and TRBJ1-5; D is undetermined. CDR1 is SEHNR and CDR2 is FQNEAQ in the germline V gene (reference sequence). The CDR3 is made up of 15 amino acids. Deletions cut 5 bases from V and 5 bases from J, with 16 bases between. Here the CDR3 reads CASSPSSAGDQPQHF. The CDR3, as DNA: TGTGCCAGCAGCCCATCATCTGCCGGGGATCAGCCCCAGCATTTT.

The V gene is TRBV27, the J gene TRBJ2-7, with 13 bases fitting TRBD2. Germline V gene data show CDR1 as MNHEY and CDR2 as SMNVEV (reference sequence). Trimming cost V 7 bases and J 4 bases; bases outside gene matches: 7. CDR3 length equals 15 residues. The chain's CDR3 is CASTKMTSGGYEQYF. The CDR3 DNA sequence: TGTGCCAGCACTAAGATGACTAGCGGGGGGTACGAGCAGTACTTC.

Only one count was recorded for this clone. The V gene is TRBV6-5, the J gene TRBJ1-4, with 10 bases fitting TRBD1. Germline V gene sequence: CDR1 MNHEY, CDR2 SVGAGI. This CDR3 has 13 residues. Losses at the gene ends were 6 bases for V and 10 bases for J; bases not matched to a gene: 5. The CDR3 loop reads CASRWTGGRKLFF. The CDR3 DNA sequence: TGTGCCAGCAGGTGGACAGGGGGGCGAAAACTGTTTTTT.

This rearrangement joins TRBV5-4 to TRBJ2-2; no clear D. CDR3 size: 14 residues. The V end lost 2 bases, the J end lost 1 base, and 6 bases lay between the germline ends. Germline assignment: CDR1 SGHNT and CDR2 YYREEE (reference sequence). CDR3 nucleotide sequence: TGTGCCAGCAGCTTCGCGGAGAACACCGGGGAGCTGTTTTTT. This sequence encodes CASSFAENTGELFF.

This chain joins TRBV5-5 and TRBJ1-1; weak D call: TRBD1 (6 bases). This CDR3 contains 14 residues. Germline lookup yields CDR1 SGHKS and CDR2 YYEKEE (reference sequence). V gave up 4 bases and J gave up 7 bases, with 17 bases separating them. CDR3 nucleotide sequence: TGTGCCAGCAGCAACGCAGGGGCGTCGCGTGAAGCTTTCTTT. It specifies CASSNAGASREAFF. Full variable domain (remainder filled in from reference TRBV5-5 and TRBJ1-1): DAGVTQSPTHLIKTRGQQVTLRCSPISGHKSVSWYQQVLGQGPQFIFQYYEKEERGRGNFPDRFSARQFPNYSSELNVNALLLGDSALYLCASSNAGASREAFFGQGTRLTVV.

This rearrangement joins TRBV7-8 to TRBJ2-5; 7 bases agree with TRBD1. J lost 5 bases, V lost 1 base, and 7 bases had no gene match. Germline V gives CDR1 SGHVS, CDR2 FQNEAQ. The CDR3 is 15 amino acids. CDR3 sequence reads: CASSLGLQGTETQYF. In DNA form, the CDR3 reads TGTGCCAGCAGCTTAGGGCTACAGGGGACCGAGACCCAGTACTTC.

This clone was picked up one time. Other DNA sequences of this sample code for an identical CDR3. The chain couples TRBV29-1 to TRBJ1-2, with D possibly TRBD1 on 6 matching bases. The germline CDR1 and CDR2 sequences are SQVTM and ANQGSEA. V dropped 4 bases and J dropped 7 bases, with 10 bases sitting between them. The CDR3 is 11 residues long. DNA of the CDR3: TGCAGCGTTGTAGGGGGAAGTGGCTACACCTTC. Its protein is CSVVGGSGYTF.

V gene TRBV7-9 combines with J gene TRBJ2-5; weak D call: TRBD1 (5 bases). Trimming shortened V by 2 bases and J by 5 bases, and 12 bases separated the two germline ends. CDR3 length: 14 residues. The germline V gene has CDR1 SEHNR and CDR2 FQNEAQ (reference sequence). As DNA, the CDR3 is TGTGCCAGCAGCTTAAGGGCAGGGTTGGAGACCCAGTACTTC. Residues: CASSLRAGLETQYF.

This CDR3 reads CASSLEGRGSTEAFF. The DNA of the CDR3 is TGCGCCAGCAGCTTGGAGGGCAGGGGGAGCACTGAAGCTTTCTTT. V and J are TRBV5-1 and TRBJ1-1, with 7 bases lining up with TRBD1. After removal of 0 bases from V and 4 bases from J, the junction contained 6 bases not matched to a gene. CDR3 length equals 15 residues. Germline loops: CDR1 SGHRS, CDR2 YFSETQ.

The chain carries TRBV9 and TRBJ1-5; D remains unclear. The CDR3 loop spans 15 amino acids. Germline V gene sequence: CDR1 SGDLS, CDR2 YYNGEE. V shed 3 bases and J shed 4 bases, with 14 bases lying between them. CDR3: CASSAGSAGNQPQHF. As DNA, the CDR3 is TGTGCCAGCAGCGCGGGGTCCGCCGGGAATCAGCCCCAGCATTTT.

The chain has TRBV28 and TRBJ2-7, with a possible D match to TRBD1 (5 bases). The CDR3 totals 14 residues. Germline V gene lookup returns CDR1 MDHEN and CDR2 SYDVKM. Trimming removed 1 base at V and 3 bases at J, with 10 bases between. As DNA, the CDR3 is TGTGCCAGCAGTTTATTGCAGGGTCACTACGAGCAGTACTTC. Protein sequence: CASSLLQGHYEQYF.

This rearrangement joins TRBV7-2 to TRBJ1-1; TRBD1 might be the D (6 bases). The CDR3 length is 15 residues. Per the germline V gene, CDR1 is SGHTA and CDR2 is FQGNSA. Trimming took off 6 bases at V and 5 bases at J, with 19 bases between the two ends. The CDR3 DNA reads TGTGCCAGCAGTCCGGGGCGGGGGGCTGGTACTGAAGCTTTCTTT. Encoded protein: CASSPGRGAGTEAFF.

CDR3 sequence reads: CASSQLGGVNSGNTIYF. The CDR3 region has the DNA TGCGCCAGCAGCCAACTTGGAGGGGTTAACTCTGGAAACACCATATATTTT. The rearrangement links TRBV4-3 to TRBJ1-3; weak D call: TRBD1 (5 bases). V lost 2 bases to trimming and J lost 0 bases, with 14 bases between them. In germline, CDR1 is LGHNA, CDR2 YSLEER. The CDR3 is made up of 17 amino acids.

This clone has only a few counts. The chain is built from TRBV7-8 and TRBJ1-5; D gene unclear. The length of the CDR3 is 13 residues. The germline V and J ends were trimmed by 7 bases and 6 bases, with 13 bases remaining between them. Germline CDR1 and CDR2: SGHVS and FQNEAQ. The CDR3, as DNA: TGTGCCAGCAATCGGGCTGGAGGTCAGCCCCAGCATTTT. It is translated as CASNRAGGQPQHF.